The present TCR beta chain was sequenced within a study of human T cells and chemical hapten exposure. TCRdb reanalysed the RACE reads using MiXCR and keeps one entry per CDR3 protein. The sample records approximately 320,000 distinct CDR3 sequences, about 5.4% being singletons. Germline loops: CDR1 SGHAT, CDR2 FQNNGV. Trimming at V came to 5 bases and at J to 4 bases, leaving 8 bases not matched to a gene. This CDR3 has 15 residues. In this sample, this clonotype turned up many times. Time point indicated: pre-sensitization, week 0. Treatment described: therapeutic diphenylcyclopropenone sensitization with weekly scalp DPC. The study drew its donors from alopecia patients who were 18 to 70 years old and suitable for DPC.

This clonotype was obtained from a young woman with alopecia areata. Some clones in this sample may be carry-over from other donors' samples. The sequences come from whole blood, collected in connection with sensitization to the hapten diphenylcyclopropenone (DPC). The rearrangement joins TRBV11-2 to TRBJ2-5; 9 nucleotides agree with TRBD1. The CDR3 loop reads CASSHPGQGSETQYF. DNA for the CDR3: TGTGCCAGCAGCCATCCTGGACAGGGGTCAGAGACCCAGTACTTC.